This T cell receptor beta chain is drawn from a study of blood T cell repertoires in COVID-19. On the study more broadly: Whether acute or convalescent, the COVID-19 samples came from the United States, Italy and Spain. Sample material is recorded as cDNA or gDNA derived from T cells, B-cell-depleted T cells, or PBMCs.

Authors' data handling: Reference gene primer amplification yielded estimated nucleated cell counts. Method: immunoSEQ multiplex PCR; TCRdb's copy keeps in-frame clones and lacks some. V and J calls and clone size are those listed in that table; D and trimming were worked out from the DNA. The sample records under 250,000 clones, roughly four fifths being singletons. V lost 4 bases to trimming and J lost 3 bases, with 21 bases between them. The CDR3 is 17 residues long. Germline-derived CDR1 and CDR2 are SGHTA and FQGNSA. The rearrangement links TRBV7-2 to TRBJ1-2; possible D gene TRBD1, 6 bases. The origin of this receptor is a man aged 50 to 59 with acute or convalescent COVID-19. The sequencing input was peripheral blood. The CDR3 protein is CASSSSSEPTGYYGYTF. DNA for the CDR3: TGTGCCAGCAGCTCCAGCTCGGAGCCTACAGGGTACTATGGCTACACCTTC.